The clone carrying this T cell receptor beta chain was recorded at least ten times. What it binds is not known. The data were taken from a study of breast tumors, draining lymph nodes, adjacent tissues. MiXCR, applied by TCRdb to the multiplex PCR reads, yields one record per CDR3 protein. The sample includes some 200,000 distinct CDR3 sequences, approximately 33% of them seen just once. The V gene's germline CDR1 is DFQATT and CDR2 SNEGSKA (reference sequence). This CDR3 has 18 amino acids. Trimming took 6 bases from V and 0 from J, leaving 24 bases between them. General study findings and limits: Data only fit, rather than demonstrated, lymph node origin of most tumor T cells. Tumor and nontumor repertoires were significantly more similar in luminal-like than in basal-like breast cancer. Compared with lymph nodes, tumors were less diverse; compared with nontumor tissue, more.

The lymph nodes were axillary draining lymph nodes from breast cancer patients. The source of this sequence is a female donor with breast cancer. Some clones in this sample may be carry-over from other donors' samples. The sample consisted of axillary lymph node tissue. The chain links TRBV20-1 to TRBJ1-3; D unclear. Here the CDR3 reads CSAKRSTSQFYSGNTIYF. The CDR3 nucleotides read TGCAGTGCCAAGAGGTCAACTTCACAGTTCTACTCTGGAAACACCATATATTTT.